The T cell receptor beta chain under discussion was sequenced for a study of blood T cell repertoires in COVID-19. Study in general: Donors in the United States, Italy and Spain gave samples during acute or convalescent COVID-19. PBMCs, B-cell-depleted T cells, or T cells provided the cDNA or gDNA that made up the material.

Seattle cases were enrolled at active infection and followed longitudinally. The CDR3 length is 15 residues. The ends lost 3 bases at V and 4 bases at J; junction bases unmatched: 6. Looked up from germline, CDR1 is SQVTM and CDR2 is ANQGSEA. This clone was picked up one time. How the authors handled the data: Amplification of reference gene primers was used by the study to estimate nucleated cell counts. Sequenced by immunoSEQ multiplex PCR; TCRdb stores in-frame clones only, minus some. That table is the source of V, J and clone size, and D and trimming were worked out from the DNA. Of 350,000 or so clones listed, roughly 86% are singletons.

The chain has TRBV29-1 and TRBJ2-5; 12 nucleotides agree with TRBD1. The sequenced sample consisted of peripheral blood. This receptor was taken from a woman younger than 45 with COVID-19, enrolled during active disease. CDR3 sequence (DNA): TGCAGCGTTGATAGGGACAGGGGGCTCGGAGAGACCCAGTACTTC. Its translation is CSVDRDRGLGETQYF.